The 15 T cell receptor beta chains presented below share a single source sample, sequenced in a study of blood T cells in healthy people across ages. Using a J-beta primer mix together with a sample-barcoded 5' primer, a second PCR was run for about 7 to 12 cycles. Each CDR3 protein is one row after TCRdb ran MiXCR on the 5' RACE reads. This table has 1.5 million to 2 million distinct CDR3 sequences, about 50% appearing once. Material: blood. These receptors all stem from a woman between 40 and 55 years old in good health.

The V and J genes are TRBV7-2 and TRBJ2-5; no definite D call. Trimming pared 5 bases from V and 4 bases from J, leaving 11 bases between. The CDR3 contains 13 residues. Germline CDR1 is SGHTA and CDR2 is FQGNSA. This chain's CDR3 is CASSPRVTETQYF. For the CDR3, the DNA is TGTGCCAGCAGCCCCCGGGTGACAGAGACCCAGTACTTC.

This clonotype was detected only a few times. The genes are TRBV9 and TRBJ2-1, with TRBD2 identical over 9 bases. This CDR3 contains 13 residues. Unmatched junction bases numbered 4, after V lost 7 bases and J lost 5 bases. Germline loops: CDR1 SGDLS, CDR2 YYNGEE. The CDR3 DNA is TGTGCCAGCGGGGCGGGGGGGAACAATGAGCAGTTCTTC. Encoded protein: CASGAGGNNEQFF. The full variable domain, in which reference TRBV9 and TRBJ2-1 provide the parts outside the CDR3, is DSGVTQTPKHLITATGQRVTLRCSPRSGDLSVYWYQQSLDQGLQFLIQYYNGEERAKGNILERFSAQQFPDLHSELNLSSLELGDSALYFCASGAGGNNEQFFGPGTRLTVL.

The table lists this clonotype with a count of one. The CDR3 is CASSQDLMQPQHF. As DNA, the CDR3 is TGCGCCAGCAGCCAAGACCTCATGCAGCCCCAGCATTTT. The chain uses TRBV4-3 and TRBJ1-5; D is unclear. V lost 0 bases and J 7 bases, leaving 7 bases between the germline ends. CDR3 length: 13 residues. The V gene's germline CDR1 is LGHNA and CDR2 YSLEER.

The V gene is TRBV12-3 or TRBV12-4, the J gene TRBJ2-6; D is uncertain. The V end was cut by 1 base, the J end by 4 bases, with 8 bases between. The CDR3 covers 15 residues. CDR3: CASSLGGRGANVLTF. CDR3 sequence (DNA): TGTGCCAGCAGTTTAGGAGGCCGAGGGGCCAACGTCCTGACTTTC.

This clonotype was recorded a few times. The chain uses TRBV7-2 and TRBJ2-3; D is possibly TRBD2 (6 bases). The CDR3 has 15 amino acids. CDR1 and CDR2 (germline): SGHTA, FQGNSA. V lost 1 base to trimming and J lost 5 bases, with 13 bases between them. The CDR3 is CASSLDRAGGDTQYF. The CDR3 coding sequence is TGTGCCAGCAGCTTAGACCGCGCCGGGGGAGATACGCAGTATTTT.

CDR3: CASSKPLQGRAEAFF. The CDR3 DNA reads TGTGCCAGCAGTAAACCTCTACAGGGTCGCGCTGAAGCTTTCTTT. J is TRBJ1-1 and V is TRBV6-2 or TRBV6-3, with D tentatively TRBD1 (6 bases). CDR1 is MNHEY, CDR2 SVGEGT, per germline. CDR3 length: 15 amino acids. V lost 5 bases, J lost 6 bases, and 19 bases lay in between.

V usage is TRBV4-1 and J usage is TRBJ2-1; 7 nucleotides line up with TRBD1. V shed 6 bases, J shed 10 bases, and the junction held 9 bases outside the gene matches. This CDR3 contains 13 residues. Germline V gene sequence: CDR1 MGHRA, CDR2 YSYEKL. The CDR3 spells CASSLSGTAEQFF. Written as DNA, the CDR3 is TGCGCCAGCAGTCTATCCGGGACAGCCGAGCAGTTCTTC.

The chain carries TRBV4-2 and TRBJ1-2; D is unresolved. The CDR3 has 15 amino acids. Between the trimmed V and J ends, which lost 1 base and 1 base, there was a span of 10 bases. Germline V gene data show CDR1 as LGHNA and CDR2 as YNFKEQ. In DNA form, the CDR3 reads TGTGCCAGCAGCCAAGGGAACCGGGGTAACTATGGCTACACCTTC. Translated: CASSQGNRGNYGYTF.

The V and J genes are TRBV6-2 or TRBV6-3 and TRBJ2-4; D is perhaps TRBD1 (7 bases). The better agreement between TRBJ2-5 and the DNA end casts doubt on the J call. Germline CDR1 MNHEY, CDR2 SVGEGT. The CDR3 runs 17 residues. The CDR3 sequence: CASSKRRDSLKQETQYF. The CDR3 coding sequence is TGTGCCAGCAGTAAGAGGCGGGACAGCCTTAAGCAAGAGACCCAGTACTTC.

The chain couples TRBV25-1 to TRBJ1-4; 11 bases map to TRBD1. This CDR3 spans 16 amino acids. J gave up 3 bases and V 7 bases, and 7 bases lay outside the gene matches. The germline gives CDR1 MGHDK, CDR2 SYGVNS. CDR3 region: CASKGDRGAANEKLFF. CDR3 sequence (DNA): TGTGCCAGCAAAGGGGACAGGGGGGCCGCTAATGAAAAACTGTTTTTT.

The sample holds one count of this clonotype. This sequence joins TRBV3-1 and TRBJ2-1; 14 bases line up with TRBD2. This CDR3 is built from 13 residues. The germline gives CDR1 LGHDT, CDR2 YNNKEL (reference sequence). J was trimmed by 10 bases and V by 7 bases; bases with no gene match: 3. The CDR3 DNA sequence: TGTGCCAGCATAGGGACTAGCGGGGGAGAGCAGTTCTTC. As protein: CASIGTSGGEQFF.

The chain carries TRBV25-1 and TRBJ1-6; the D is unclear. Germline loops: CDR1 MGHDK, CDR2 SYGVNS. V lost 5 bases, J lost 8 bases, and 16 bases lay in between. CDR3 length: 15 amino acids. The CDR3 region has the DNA TGTGCCAGCAGTATGTTCACGCTCGGGGATTCACCCCTCCACTTT. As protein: CASSMFTLGDSPLHF.

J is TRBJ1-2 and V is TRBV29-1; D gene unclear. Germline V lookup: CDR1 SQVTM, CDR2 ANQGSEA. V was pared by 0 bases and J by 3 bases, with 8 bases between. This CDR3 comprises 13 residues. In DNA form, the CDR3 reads TGCAGCGTTGAAGATCTAACAGACTATGGCTACACCTTC. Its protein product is CSVEDLTDYGYTF.

As DNA, the CDR3 is TGCGCCAGCAGCGTTTATCCCCAAAATGAGCAGTTCTTC. Encoded protein: CASSVYPQNEQFF. The rearrangement joins TRBV5-1 to TRBJ2-1; D remains unclear. Germline V gene data show CDR1 as SGHRS and CDR2 as YFSETQ. Trimming pared 4 bases from V and 7 bases from J, leaving 12 bases between. The CDR3 loop spans 13 amino acids. Full variable domain (remainder filled in from reference TRBV5-1 and TRBJ2-1): KAGVTQTPRYLIKTRGQQVTLSCSPISGHRSVSWYQQTPGQGLQFLFEYFSETQRNKGNFPGRFSGRQFSNSRSEMNVSTLELGDSALYLCASSVYPQNEQFFGPGTRLTVL.

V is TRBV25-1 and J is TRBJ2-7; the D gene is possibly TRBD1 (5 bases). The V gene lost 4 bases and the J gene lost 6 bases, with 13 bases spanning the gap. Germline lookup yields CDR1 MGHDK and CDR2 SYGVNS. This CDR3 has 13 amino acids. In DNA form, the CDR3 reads TGTGCCAGCAGTGCGAAAGGGGTTGTCGAGCAGTACTTC. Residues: CASSAKGVVEQYF.